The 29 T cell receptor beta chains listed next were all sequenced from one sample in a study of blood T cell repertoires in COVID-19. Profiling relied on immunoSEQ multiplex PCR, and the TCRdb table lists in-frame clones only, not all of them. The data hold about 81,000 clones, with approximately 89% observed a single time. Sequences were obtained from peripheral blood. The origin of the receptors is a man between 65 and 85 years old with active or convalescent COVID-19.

As DNA, the CDR3 is TGTGCCAGCAGCGTTAGCTGGGGAGGGACAGGAAACACCATATATTTT. Translated, it gives CASSVSWGGTGNTIYF. The chain couples TRBV9 to TRBJ1-3; perhaps TRBD1 as D (6 bases). Germline CDR1 is SGDLS and CDR2 is YYNGEE. The CDR3 contains 16 residues. Between the trimmed V and J ends, which lost 2 bases and 4 bases, there was a span of 16 bases.

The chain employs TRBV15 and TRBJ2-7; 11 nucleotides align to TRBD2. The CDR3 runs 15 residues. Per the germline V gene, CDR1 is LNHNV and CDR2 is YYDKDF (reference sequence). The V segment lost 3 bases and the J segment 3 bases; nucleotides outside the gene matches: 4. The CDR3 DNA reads TGTGCCACCAGCAGGACTAGCGGGGTATACTACGAGCAGTACTTC. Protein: CATSRTSGVYYEQYF.

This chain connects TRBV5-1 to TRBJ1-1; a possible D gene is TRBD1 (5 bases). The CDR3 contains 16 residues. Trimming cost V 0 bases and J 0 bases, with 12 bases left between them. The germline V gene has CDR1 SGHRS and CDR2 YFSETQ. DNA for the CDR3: TGCGCCAGCAGCTTGGGTCGACAGACTTTGAACACTGAAGCTTTCTTT. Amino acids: CASSLGRQTLNTEAFF.

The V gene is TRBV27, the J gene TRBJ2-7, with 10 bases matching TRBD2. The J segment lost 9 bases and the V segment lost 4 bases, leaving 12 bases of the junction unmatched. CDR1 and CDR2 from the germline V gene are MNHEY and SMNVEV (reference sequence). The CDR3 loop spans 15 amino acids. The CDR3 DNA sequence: TGTGCCAGCAGTTCAGTCGCTAGCGGGGGACGGTGGCAGTACTTC. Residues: CASSSVASGGRWQYF.

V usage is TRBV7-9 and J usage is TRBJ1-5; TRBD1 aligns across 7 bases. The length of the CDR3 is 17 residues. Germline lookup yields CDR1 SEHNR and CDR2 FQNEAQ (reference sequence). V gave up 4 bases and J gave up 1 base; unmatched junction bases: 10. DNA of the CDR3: TGTGCCAGCAGCTCGCTTACAGGGGCTAGGAGCAATCAGCCCCAGCATTTT. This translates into CASSSLTGARSNQPQHF.

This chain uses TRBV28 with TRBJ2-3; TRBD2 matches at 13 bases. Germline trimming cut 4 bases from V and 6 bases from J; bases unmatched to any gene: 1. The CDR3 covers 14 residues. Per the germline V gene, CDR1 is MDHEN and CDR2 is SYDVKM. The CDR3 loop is CASSSGLAGDTQYF. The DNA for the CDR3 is TGTGCCAGCAGTTCGGGACTAGCGGGGGATACGCAGTATTTT.

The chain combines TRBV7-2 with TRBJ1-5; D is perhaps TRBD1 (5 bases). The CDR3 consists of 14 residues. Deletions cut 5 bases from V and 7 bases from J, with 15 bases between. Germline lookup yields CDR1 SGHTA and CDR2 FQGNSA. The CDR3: CASSLMGGGQPQHF. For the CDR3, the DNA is TGTGCCAGCAGCCTTATGGGGGGTGGCCAGCCCCAGCATTTT.

CDR3 sequence reads: CASSAQGAGANVLTF. CDR3 nucleotide sequence: TGTGCCAGCAGTGCGCAGGGTGCTGGGGCCAACGTCCTGACTTTC. The V gene is TRBV6-4, the J gene TRBJ2-6, with TRBD1 as a possible D gene (5 bases). The CDR3 spans 15 residues. V was clipped by 4 bases and J by 2 bases, with 9 bases between them. Germline V gene lookup returns CDR1 MRHNA and CDR2 SNTAGT.

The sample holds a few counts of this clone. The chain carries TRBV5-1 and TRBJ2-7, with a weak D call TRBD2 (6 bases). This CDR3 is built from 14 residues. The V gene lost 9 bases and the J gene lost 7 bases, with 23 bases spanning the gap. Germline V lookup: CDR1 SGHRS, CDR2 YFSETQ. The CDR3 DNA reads TGCGCCACCTCCCAGGACGGGAGCACTAGAGAGCAGTACTTC. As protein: CATSQDGSTREQYF.

The CDR3 protein is CASTEGSSNTEAFF. The CDR3 nucleotides are TGTGCCAGCACCGAGGGCAGCTCGAACACTGAAGCTTTCTTT. The chain couples TRBV6-5 to TRBJ1-1; D is uncertain. The germline V and J ends were trimmed by 7 bases and 1 base, with 13 bases remaining between them. The CDR3 contains 14 residues. Germline CDR1 is MNHEY and CDR2 is SVGAGI.

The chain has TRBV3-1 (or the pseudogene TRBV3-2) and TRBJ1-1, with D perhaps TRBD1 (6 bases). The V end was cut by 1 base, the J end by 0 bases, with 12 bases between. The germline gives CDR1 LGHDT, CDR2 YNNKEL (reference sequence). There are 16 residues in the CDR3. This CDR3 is CASSQGGPYMNTEAFF. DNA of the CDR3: TGTGCCAGCAGCCAAGGGGGGCCCTACATGAACACTGAAGCTTTCTTT.

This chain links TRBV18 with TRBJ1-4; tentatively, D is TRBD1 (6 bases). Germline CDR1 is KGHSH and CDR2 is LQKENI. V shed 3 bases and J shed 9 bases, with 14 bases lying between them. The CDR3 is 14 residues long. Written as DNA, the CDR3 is TGTGCCAGCTCACCTCCCGTCGGGGACAAAAAACTGTTTTTT. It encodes CASSPPVGDKKLFF.

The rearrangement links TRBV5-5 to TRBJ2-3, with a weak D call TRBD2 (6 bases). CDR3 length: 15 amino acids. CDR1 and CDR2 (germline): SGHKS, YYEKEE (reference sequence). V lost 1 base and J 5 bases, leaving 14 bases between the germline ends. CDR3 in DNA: TGTGCCAGCAGCTTGTCGGTGGGGGGAGGAGATACGCAGTATTTT. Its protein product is CASSLSVGGGDTQYF.

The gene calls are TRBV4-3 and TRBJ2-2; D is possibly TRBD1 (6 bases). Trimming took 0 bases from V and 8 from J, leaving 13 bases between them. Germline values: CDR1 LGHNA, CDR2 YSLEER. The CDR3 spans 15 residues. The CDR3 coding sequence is TGCGCCAGCAGCCAAGATCTTTTCAGGGGTGGGGAGCTGTTTTTT. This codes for CASSQDLFRGGELFF.

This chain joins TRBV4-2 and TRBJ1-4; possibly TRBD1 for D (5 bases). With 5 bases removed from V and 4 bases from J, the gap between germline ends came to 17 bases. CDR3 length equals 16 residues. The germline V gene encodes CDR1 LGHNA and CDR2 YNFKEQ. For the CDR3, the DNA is TGTGCCAGCAGCAACGAAGGATCAAGGGGTAATGAAAAACTGTTTTTT. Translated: CASSNEGSRGNEKLFF.

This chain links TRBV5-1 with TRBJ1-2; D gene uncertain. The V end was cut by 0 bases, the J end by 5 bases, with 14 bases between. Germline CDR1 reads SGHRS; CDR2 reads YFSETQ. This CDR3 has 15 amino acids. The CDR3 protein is CASSLEYGRIYGYTF. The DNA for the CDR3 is TGCGCCAGCAGCTTGGAGTATGGCAGAATTTATGGCTACACCTTC.

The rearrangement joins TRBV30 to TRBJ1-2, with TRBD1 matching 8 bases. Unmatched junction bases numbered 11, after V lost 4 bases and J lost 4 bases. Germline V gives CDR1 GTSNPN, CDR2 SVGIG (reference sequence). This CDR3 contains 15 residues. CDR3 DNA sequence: TGTGCCTGGACTCTCCCGGGACAGGTGACCTATGGCTACACCTTC. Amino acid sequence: CAWTLPGQVTYGYTF.

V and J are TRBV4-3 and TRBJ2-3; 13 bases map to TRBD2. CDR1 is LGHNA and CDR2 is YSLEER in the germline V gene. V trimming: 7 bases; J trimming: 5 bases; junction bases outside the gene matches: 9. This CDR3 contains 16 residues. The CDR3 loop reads CASKARTSGGVDTQYF. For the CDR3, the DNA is TGCGCCAGCAAGGCTCGGACTAGCGGGGGAGTAGATACGCAGTATTTT.

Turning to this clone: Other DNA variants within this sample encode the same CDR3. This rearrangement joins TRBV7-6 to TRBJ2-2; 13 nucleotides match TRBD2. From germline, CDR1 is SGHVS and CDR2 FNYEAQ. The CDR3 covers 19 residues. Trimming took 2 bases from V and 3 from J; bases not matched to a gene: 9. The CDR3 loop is CASSLFELAGGPDTGELFF. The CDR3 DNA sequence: TGTGCCAGCAGCTTATTTGAACTAGCGGGGGGGCCGGACACCGGGGAGCTGTTTTTT.

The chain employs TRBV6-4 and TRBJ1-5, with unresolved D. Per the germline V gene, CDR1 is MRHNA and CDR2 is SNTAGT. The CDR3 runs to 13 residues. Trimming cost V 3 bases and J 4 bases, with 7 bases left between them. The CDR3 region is CASSDTLNQPQHF. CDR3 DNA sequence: TGTGCCAGCAGTGATACTCTGAATCAGCCCCAGCATTTT.

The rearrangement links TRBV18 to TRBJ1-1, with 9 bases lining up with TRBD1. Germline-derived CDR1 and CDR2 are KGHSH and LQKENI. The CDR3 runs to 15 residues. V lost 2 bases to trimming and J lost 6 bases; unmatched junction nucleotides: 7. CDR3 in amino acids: CASSPYQGQGPEAFF. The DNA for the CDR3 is TGTGCCAGCTCACCATATCAGGGACAGGGACCTGAAGCTTTCTTT.

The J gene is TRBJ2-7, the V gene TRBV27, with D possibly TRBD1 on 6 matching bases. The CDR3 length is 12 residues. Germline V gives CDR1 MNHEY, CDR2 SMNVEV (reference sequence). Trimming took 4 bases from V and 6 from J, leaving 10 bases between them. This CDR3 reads CASSSQGSEQYF. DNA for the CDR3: TGTGCCAGCAGTTCCCAGGGGAGCGAGCAGTACTTC.

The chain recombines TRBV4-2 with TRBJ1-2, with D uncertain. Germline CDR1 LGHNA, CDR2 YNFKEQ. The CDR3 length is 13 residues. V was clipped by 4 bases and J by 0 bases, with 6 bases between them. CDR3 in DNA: TGTGCCAGCAGCCCCGCTACTAACTATGGCTACACCTTC. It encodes CASSPATNYGYTF.

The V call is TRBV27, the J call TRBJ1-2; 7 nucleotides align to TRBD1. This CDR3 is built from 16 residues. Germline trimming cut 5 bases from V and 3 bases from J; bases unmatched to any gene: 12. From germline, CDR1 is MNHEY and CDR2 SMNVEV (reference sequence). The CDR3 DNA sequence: TGTGCCAGCAGTCCGACTCTGGGACAGATAGACTATGGCTACACCTTC. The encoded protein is CASSPTLGQIDYGYTF.

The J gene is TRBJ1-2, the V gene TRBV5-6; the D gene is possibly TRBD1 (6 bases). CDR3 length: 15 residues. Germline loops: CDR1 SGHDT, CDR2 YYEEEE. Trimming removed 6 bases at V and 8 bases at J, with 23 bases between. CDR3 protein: CASTEGDRRTFGYTF. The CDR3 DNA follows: TGTGCCAGCACCGAGGGTGACAGGAGAACCTTCGGCTACACCTTC.

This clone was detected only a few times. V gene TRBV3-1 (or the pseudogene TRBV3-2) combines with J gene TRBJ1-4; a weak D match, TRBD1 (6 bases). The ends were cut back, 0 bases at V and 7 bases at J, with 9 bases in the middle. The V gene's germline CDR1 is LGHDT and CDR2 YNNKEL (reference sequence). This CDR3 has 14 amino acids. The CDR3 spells CASSQDRGGEKLFF. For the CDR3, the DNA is TGTGCCAGCAGCCAAGACAGGGGCGGTGAAAAACTGTTTTTT.

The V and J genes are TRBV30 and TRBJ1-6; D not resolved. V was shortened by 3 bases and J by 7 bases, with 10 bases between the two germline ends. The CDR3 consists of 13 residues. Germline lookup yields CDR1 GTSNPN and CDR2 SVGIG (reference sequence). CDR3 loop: CAWRASANSPLHF. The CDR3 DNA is TGTGCCTGGAGGGCCAGCGCAAATTCACCCCTCCACTTT.

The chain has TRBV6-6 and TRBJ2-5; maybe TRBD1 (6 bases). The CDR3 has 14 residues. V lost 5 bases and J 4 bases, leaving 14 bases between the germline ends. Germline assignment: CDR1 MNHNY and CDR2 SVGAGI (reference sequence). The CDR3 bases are TGTGCCAGCAGTCGGATGGACAGTCGAGAGACCCAGTACTTC. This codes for CASSRMDSRETQYF.

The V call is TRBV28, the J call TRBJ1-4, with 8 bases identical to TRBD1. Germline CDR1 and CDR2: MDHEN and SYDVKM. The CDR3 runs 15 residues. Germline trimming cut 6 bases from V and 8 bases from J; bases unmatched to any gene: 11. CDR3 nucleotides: TGTGCCAGCAGGGGCGCAGGGGGCGCATCGGAAAAACTGTTTTTT. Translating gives CASRGAGGASEKLFF.